This TCR beta chain was sequenced for a study of T cell responses to AZD1222 COVID-19 vaccine. General study results and limits: Spike was spanned by vaccine-associated CD4 TCRs, which were dominant at 160-218 and 743-854. Recipients of AZD1222 seropositive at baseline numbered only 5 or 6. Donors in the cohort were predominantly white British and more often female, and clonal diversity was possibly underestimated.

Data came from immunoSEQ multiplex PCR; TCRdb stores just in-frame clones and leaves some out. This sample has more than 140,000 clones, with approximately 88% found just once. The V gene's germline CDR1 is SGHAT and CDR2 FQNNGV. V lost 1 base to trimming and J lost 6 bases, with 16 bases between them. The CDR3 totals 15 residues. A word on this clone: The antigen remains undetermined.

The sequences come from peripheral blood, collected on day 0 of MenACWY control vaccination. This TCR came from an adult in good health. The chain combines TRBV11-2 with TRBJ2-7; maybe TRBD2 (7 bases). The CDR3 here is CASSLGGGGSLEQYF. In DNA, the CDR3 is TGTGCCAGCAGCTTAGGGGGCGGGGGCTCTCTCGAGCAGTACTTC.